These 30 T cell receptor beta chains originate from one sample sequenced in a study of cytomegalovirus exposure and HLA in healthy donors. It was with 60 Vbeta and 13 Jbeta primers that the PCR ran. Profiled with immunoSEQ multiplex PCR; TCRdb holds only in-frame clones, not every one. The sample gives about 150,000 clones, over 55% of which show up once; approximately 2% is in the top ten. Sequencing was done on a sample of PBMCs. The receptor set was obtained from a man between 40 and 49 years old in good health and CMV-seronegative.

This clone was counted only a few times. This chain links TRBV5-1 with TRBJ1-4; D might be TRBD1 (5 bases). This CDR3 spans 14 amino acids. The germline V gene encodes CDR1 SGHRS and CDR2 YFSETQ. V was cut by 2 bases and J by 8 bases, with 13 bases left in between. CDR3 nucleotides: TGCGCCAGCAGCTTAGGGGCTTACCAGGAAAAACTGTTTTTT. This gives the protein CASSLGAYQEKLFF.

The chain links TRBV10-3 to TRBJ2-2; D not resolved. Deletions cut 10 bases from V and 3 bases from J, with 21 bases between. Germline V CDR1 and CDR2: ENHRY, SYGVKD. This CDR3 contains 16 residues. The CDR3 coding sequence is TGTGCCACCCTGGCCTCCCCTGGTCGTGACACCGGGGAGCTGTTTTTT. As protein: CATLASPGRDTGELFF.

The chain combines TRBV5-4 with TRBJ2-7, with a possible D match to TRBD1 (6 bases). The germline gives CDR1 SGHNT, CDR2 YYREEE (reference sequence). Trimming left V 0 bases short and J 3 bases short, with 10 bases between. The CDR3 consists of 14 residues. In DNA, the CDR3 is TGTGCCAGCAGCTTGGTGGGGGCTAACTACGAGCAGTACTTC. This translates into CASSLVGANYEQYF.

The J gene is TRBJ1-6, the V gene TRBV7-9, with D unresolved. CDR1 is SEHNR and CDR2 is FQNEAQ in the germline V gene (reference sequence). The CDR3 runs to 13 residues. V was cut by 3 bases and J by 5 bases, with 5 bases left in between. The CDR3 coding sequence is TGTGCCAGCAGCTTTACAGATAATTCACCCCTCCACTTT. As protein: CASSFTDNSPLHF.

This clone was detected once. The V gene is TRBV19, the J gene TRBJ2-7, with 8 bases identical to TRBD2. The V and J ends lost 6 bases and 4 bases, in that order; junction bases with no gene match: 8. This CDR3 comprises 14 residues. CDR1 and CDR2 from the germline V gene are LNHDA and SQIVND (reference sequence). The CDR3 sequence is CASSAPGGVYEQYF. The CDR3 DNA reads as TGTGCCAGTAGCGCACCGGGAGGGGTGTACGAGCAGTACTTC.

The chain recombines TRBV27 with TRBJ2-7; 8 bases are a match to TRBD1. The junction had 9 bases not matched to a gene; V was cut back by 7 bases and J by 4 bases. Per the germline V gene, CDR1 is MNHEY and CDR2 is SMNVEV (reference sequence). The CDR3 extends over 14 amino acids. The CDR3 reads CASNPRQGPYEQYF. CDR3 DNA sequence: TGTGCCAGCAACCCTCGACAGGGGCCTTACGAGCAGTACTTC.

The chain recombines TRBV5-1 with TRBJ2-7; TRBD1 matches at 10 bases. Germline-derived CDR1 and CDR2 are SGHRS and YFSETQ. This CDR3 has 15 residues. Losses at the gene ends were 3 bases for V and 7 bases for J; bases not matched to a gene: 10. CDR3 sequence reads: CASSSRDRGRREQYF. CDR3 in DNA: TGCGCCAGCAGCTCCCGGGACAGGGGACGGCGGGAGCAGTACTTC.

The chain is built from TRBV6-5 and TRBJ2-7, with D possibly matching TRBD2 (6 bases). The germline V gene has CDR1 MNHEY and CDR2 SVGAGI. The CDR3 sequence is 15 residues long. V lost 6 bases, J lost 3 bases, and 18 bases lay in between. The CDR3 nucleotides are TGTGCCAGCAGCCCGACTGGCGGGGCGCTCTACGAGCAGTACTTC. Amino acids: CASSPTGGALYEQYF.

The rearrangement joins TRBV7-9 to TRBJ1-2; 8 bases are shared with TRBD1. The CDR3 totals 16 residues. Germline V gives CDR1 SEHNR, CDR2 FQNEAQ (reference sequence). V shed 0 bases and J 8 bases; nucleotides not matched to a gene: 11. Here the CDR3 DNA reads TGTGCCAGCAGCTTAGCGTATATCAGGGGGCAGGAGGGCTACACCTTC. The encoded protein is CASSLAYIRGQEGYTF.

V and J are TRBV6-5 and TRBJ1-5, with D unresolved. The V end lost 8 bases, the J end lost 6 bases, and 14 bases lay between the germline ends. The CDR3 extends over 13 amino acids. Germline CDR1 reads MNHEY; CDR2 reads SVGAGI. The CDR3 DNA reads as TGTGCCAGCTGTGCGGGAATTGGTCAGCCCCAGCATTTT. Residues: CASCAGIGQPQHF.

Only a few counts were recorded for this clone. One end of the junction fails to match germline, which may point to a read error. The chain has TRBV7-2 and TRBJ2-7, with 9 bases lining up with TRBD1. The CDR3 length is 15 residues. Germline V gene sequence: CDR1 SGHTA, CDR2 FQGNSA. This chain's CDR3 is CASSTGQGISSEQYF. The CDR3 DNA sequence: TGTGCCAGCAGCACCGGACAGGGGATCTCCTCCGAGCAGTACTTC. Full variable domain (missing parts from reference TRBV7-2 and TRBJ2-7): GAGVSQSPSNKVTEKGKDVELRCDPISGHTALYWYRQSLGQGLEFLIYFQGNSAPDKSGLPSDRFSAERTGGSVSTLTIQRTQQEDSAVYLCASSTGQGISSEQYFGPGTRLTVT.

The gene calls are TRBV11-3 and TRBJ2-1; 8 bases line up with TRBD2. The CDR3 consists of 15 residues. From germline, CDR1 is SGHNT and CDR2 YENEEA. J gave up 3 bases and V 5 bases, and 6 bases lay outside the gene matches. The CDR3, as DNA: TGTGCCAGCAGCCCGGGGGGGGGAATCTACAATGAGCAGTTCTTC. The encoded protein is CASSPGGGIYNEQFF.

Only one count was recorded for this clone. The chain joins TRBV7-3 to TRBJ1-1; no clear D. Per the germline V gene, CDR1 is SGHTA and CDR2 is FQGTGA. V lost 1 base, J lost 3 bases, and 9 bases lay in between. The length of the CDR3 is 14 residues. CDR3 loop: CASSLNSRYTEAFF. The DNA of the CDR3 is TGTGCCAGCAGCTTAAATTCCAGATACACTGAAGCTTTCTTT.

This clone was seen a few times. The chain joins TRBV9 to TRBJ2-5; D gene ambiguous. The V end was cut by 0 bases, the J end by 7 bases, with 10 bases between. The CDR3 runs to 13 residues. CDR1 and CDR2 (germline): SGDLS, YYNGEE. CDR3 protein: CASSVGAYGTQYF. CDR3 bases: TGTGCCAGCAGCGTAGGCGCGTATGGGACCCAGTACTTC.

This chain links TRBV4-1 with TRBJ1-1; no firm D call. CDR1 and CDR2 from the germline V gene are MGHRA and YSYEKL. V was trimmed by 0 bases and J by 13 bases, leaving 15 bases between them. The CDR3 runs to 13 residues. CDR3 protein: CASSQDRGQTLFF. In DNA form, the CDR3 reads TGCGCCAGCAGCCAAGATCGAGGGCAGACTCTTTTCTTT.

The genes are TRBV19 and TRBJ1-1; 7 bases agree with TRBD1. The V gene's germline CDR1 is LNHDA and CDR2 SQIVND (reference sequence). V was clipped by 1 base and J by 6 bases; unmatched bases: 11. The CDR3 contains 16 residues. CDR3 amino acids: CASSIAGGLDRAEAFF. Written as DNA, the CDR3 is TGTGCCAGTAGTATAGCAGGGGGATTGGATCGGGCTGAAGCTTTCTTT.

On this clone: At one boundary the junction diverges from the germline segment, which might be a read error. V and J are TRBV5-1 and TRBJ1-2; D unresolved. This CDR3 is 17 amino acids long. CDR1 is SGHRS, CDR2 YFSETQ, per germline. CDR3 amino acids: CASSLDVWGAKGYGYPF. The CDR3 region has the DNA TGCGCCAGCAGCTTGGATGTCTGGGGAGCGAAGGGCTATGGCTACCCCTTC.

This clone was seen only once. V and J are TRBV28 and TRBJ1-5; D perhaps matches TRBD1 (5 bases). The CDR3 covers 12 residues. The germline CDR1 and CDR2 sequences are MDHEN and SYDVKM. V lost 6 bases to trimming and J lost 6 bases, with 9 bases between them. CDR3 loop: CASRFGGQPQHF. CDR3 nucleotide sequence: TGTGCCAGCAGATTCGGGGGTCAGCCCCAGCATTTT.

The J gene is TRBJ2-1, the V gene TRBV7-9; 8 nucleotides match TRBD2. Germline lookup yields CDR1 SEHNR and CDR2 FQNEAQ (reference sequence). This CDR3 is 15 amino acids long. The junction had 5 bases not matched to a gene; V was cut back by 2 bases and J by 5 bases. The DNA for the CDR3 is TGTGCCAGCAGCTTAATGGTGACTAGCGACAATGAGCAGTTCTTC. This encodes CASSLMVTSDNEQFF.

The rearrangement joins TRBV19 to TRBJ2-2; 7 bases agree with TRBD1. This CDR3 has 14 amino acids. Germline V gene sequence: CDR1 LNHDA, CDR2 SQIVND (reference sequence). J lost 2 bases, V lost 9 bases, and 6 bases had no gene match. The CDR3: CASGTGVNTGELFF. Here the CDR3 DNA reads TGTGCCAGCGGAACAGGGGTTAACACCGGGGAGCTGTTTTTT.

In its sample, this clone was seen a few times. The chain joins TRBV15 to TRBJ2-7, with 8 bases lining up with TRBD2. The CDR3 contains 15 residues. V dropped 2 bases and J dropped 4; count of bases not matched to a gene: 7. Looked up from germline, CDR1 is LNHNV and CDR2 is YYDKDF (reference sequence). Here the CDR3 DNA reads TGTGCCACCAGCAGAAAGCGGGAGCGTACATACGAGCAGTACTTC. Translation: CATSRKRERTYEQYF.

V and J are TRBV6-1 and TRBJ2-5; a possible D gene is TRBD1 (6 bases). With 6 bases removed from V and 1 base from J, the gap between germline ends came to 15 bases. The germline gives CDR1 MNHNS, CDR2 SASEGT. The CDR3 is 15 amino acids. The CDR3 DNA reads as TGTGCCAGCAGGCCCCCCCGGGACATCCAAGAGACCCAGTACTTC. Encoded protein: CASRPPRDIQETQYF.

As DNA, the CDR3 is TGTGCCAGCAGCTTAGCGCAGGCGACTAATGAAAAACTGTTTTTT. As protein: CASSLAQATNEKLFF. The chain employs TRBV7-9 and TRBJ1-4; D is ambiguous. Trimming took 0 bases from V and 2 from J, leaving 7 bases between them. The CDR3 spans 15 residues. Looked up from germline, CDR1 is SEHNR and CDR2 is FQNEAQ (reference sequence). Together with reference TRBV7-9 and TRBJ1-4, the CDR3 gives the full variable domain: DTGVSQNPRHKITKRGQNVTFRCDPISEHNRLYWYRQTLGQGPEFLTYFQNEAQLEKSRLLSDRFSAERPKGSFSTLEIQRTEQGDSAMYLCASSLAQATNEKLFFGSGTQLSVL.

The CDR3 DNA follows: TGTGCCAGCCGACCGGGACAGGGTTATGGCTACACCTTC. Amino acids: CASRPGQGYGYTF. This chain links TRBV6-5 with TRBJ1-2, with 9 bases lining up with TRBD1. Germline CDR1 MNHEY, CDR2 SVGAGI. J was trimmed by 5 bases and V by 8 bases; bases with no gene match: 6. The CDR3 runs to 13 residues.

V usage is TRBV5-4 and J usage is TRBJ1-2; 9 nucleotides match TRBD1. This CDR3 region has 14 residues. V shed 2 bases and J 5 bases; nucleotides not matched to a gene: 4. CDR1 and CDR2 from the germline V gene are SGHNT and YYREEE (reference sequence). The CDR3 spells CASSLGQGRYGYTF. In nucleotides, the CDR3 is TGTGCCAGCAGCTTAGGACAGGGGCGATATGGCTACACCTTC.

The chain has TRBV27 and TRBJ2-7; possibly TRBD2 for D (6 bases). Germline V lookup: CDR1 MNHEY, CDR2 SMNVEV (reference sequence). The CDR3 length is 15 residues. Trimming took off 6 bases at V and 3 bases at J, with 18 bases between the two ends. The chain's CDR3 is CASRGLGQGLYEQYF. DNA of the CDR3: TGTGCCAGCAGGGGACTCGGGCAGGGCCTCTACGAGCAGTACTTC.

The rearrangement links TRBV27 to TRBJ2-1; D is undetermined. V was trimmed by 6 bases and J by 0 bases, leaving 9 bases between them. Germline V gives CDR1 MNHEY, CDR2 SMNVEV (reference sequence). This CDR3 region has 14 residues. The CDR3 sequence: CASRVRASYNEQFF. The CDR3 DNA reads TGTGCCAGCAGGGTGCGCGCCTCCTACAATGAGCAGTTCTTC.

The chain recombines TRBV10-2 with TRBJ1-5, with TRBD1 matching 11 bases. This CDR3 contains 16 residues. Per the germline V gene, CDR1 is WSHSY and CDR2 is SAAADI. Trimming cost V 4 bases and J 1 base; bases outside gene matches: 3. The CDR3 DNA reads TGCGCCAGCAGTGGGGACAGGGGGATGAGCAATCAGCCCCAGCATTTT. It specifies CASSGDRGMSNQPQHF.

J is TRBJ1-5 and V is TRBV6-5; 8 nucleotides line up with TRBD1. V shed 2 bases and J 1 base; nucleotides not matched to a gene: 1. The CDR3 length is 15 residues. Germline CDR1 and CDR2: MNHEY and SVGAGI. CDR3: CASSYGQGSNQPQHF. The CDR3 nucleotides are TGTGCCAGCAGTTACGGACAGGGCAGCAATCAGCCCCAGCATTTT.

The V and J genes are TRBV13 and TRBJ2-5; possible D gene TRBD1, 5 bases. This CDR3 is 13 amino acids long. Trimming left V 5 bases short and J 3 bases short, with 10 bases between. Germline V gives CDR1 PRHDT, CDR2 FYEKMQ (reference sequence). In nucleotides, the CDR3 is TGTGCCAGCAGCCAGGGCAGGGAAGAGACCCAGTACTTC. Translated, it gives CASSQGREETQYF. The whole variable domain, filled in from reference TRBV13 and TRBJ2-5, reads AAGVIQSPRHLIKEKRETATLKCYPIPRHDTVYWYQQGPGQDPQFLISFYEKMQSDKGSIPDRFSAQQFSDYHSELNMSSLELGDSALYFCASSQGREETQYFGPGTRLLVL.